The rows below give T cell receptor beta chains drawn from one sample of a study of cytotoxic CD8 clonotypes in ibrutinib-treated CLL. Data came from immunoSEQ multiplex PCR; TCRdb stores just in-frame clones and leaves some out. Altogether 200,000 to 250,000 clones are present, nearly 80% being singletons, with the ten largest covering 10% to 12%. Sequenced here: PBMCs, sampled after 12 months of ibrutinib treatment. These receptors came from a human donor with chronic lymphocytic leukemia. Each CDR3 is given with its conserved first and last residue. D genes are given only for firm matches. Clone size is not always given. Where it is, it says once, few, many or a class for expanded clones.

J gene: TRBJ2-2
D gene: .
clone size: .
V gene: TRBV28
CDR3 protein: CASSLWARGTGELFF
CDR3 DNA: TGTGCCAGCAGTTTATGGGCAAGAGGGACCGGGGAGCTGTTTTTT

J gene: TRBJ2-1
D gene: .
clone size: .
V gene: TRBV4-2
CDR3 protein: CASSQALANQFF
CDR3 DNA: TGTGCCAGCAGCCAAGCACTAGCAAACCAGTTCTTC

J gene: TRBJ2-1
D gene: TRBD2
clone size: .
V gene: TRBV6-5
CDR3 protein: CASSYWGGMNEQFF
CDR3 DNA: TGTGCCAGCAGTTACTGGGGGGGGATGAATGAGCAGTTCTTC

J gene: TRBJ2-3
D gene: TRBD2
clone size: .
V gene: TRBV4-1
CDR3 protein: CASSSRGGTSGPTDTQYF
CDR3 DNA: TGCGCCAGCAGCTCCCGGGGCGGGACTAGCGGTCCCACAGATACGCAGTATTTT

J gene: TRBJ2-5
D gene: TRBD1
clone size: .
V gene: TRBV11-1
CDR3 protein: CASSPSPGTGLGETQYF
CDR3 DNA: TGTGCCAGCAGCCCGTCACCCGGGACAGGTTTGGGAGAGACCCAGTACTTC

J gene: TRBJ2-1
D gene: .
clone size: .
V gene: TRBV11-2
CDR3 protein: CASSLGARRYNEQFF
CDR3 DNA: TGTGCCAGCAGCTTAGGAGCTAGAAGGTACAATGAGCAGTTCTTC

J gene: TRBJ2-2
D gene: TRBD1
clone size: few
V gene: TRBV4-1
CDR3 protein: CASSWDRGPNGELFF
CDR3 DNA: TGCGCCAGCAGCTGGGACAGGGGACCCAACGGGGAGCTGTTTTTT

J gene: TRBJ1-2
D gene: .
clone size: .
V gene: TRBV6-5
CDR3 protein: CASSLDRLYGYTF
CDR3 DNA: TGTGCCAGCAGTCTTGACAGATTATATGGCTACACCTTC

J gene: TRBJ1-5
D gene: TRBD1
clone size: .
V gene: TRBV2
CDR3 protein: CASRFGQGVGQPQHF
CDR3 DNA: TGTGCCAGCAGATTTGGACAGGGGGTAGGTCAGCCCCAGCATTTT

J gene: TRBJ2-2
D gene: .
clone size: .
V gene: TRBV25-1
CDR3 protein: CASLRGAGELFF
CDR3 DNA: TGTGCCAGCCTCAGGGGTGCCGGGGAGCTGTTTTTT

J gene: TRBJ2-1
D gene: .
clone size: once
V gene: TRBV6-7
CDR3 protein: CASSYSRGMAAGSTKNYNEQFF
CDR3 DNA: TGTGCCAGCAGTTACTCCAGGGGGATGGCGGCGGGGAGCACCAAAAACTACAATGAGCAGTTCTTC

J gene: TRBJ2-7
D gene: .
clone size: .
V gene: TRBV7-9
CDR3 protein: CASSLAAAYEQYF
CDR3 DNA: TGTGCCAGCAGTCTAGCTGCCGCCTACGAGCAGTACTTC

J gene: TRBJ2-1
D gene: TRBD1
clone size: once
V gene: TRBV11-3
CDR3 protein: CASSTSHRGKAYNEQFF
CDR3 DNA: TGTGCCAGCAGCACCTCCCACAGGGGCAAGGCCTACAATGAGCAGTTCTTC

J gene: TRBJ2-3
D gene: TRBD1
clone size: .
V gene: TRBV7-6
CDR3 protein: CASTAFQGATDTQYF
CDR3 DNA: TGTGCCAGCACCGCGTTCCAGGGGGCCACAGATACGCAGTATTTT

J gene: TRBJ2-2
D gene: TRBD1
clone size: .
V gene: TRBV19
CDR3 protein: CATSEGDRTTGELFF
CDR3 DNA: TGTGCCACCTCCGAAGGGGACAGGACCACCGGGGAGCTGTTTTTT

J gene: TRBJ2-3
D gene: TRBD2
clone size: .
V gene: TRBV28
CDR3 protein: CASSRGLAGPTDTQYF
CDR3 DNA: TGTGCCAGCAGCCGCGGACTAGCGGGGCCCACAGATACGCAGTATTTT

J gene: TRBJ2-7
D gene: .
clone size: .
V gene: TRBV9
CDR3 protein: CASSAGPYEQYF
CDR3 DNA: TGTGCCAGCAGCGCAGGCCCCTACGAGCAGTACTTC

J gene: TRBJ2-3
D gene: TRBD2
clone size: .
V gene: TRBV2
CDR3 protein: CASSSGTSGGRGTDTQYF
CDR3 DNA: TGTGCCAGCAGTTCCGGGACTAGCGGGGGGAGGGGCACAGATACGCAGTATTTT

J gene: TRBJ1-1
D gene: TRBD1
clone size: .
V gene: TRBV9
CDR3 protein: CASTPARGPGTEAFF
CDR3 DNA: TGTGCCAGCACCCCGGCCAGGGGGCCGGGCACTGAAGCTTTCTTT

J gene: TRBJ2-2
D gene: TRBD2
clone size: few
V gene: TRBV5-4
CDR3 protein: CASSWGLAGNTGELFF
CDR3 DNA: TGTGCCAGCAGCTGGGGACTAGCGGGGAACACCGGGGAGCTGTTTTTT

J gene: TRBJ1-2
D gene: .
clone size: .
V gene: TRBV19
CDR3 protein: CASSTPGTWYGYTF
CDR3 DNA: TGTGCCAGTAGTACGCCCGGGACGTGGTATGGCTACACCTTC

J gene: TRBJ2-2
D gene: TRBD2
clone size: .
V gene: TRBV2
CDR3 protein: CASSWTSGRAGELFF
CDR3 DNA: TGTGCCAGCAGTTGGACTAGCGGGAGGGCCGGGGAGCTGTTTTTT

J gene: TRBJ2-5
D gene: .
clone size: .
V gene: TRBV27
CDR3 protein: CASSLSRGLEETQYF
CDR3 DNA: TGTGCCAGCAGTTTAAGTCGGGGGCTAGAAGAGACCCAGTACTTC

J gene: TRBJ2-1
D gene: TRBD2
clone size: .
V gene: TRBV4-1
CDR3 protein: CASSPPGLVQFF
CDR3 DNA: TGCGCCAGCAGCCCCCCGGGACTAGTGCAGTTCTTC

J gene: TRBJ2-1
D gene: .
clone size: .
V gene: TRBV7-3
CDR3 protein: CASSAQGTPYEQFF
CDR3 DNA: TGTGCCAGCAGCGCCCAGGGGACGCCGTATGAGCAGTTCTTC

J gene: TRBJ1-1
D gene: .
clone size: .
V gene: TRBV10-3
CDR3 protein: CAIMVSANTEAFF
CDR3 DNA: TGTGCCATCATGGTTTCGGCAAACACTGAAGCTTTCTTT